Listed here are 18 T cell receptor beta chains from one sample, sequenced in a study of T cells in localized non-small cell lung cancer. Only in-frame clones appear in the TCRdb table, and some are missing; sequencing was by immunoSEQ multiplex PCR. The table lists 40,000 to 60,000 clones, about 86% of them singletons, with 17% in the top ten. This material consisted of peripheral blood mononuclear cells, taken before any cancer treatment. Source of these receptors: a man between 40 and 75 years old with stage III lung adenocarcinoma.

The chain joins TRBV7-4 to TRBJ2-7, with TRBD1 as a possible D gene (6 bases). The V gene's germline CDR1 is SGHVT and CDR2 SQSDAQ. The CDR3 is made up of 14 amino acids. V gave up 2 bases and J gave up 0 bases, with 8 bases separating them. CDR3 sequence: CASSLRTVSYEQYF. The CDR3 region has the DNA TGTGCCAGCAGCTTAAGGACAGTCTCCTACGAGCAGTACTTC.

The CDR3 coding sequence is TGTGCCAGCAGTGTGGGGCCTGTCCAGCCCCAGCATTTT. It yields the protein CASSVGPVQPQHF. The chain combines TRBV27 with TRBJ1-5, with D tentatively TRBD1 (5 bases). V dropped 5 bases and J dropped 7 bases, with 12 bases sitting between them. Germline V gene lookup returns CDR1 MNHEY and CDR2 SMNVEV (reference sequence). This CDR3 region has 13 residues.

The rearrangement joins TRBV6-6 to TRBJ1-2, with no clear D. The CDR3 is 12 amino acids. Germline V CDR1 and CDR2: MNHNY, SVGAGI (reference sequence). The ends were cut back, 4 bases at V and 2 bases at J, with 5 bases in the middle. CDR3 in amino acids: CASSSGNYGYTF. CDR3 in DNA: TGTGCCAGCAGTTCAGGAAACTATGGCTACACCTTC.

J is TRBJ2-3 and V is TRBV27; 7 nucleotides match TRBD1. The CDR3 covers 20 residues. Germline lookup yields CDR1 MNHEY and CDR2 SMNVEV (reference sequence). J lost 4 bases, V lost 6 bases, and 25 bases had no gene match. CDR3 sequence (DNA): TGTGCCAGCAGCCCCCTGGGGGCGACAGGGAGTCCTTTGGGGGCAGATACGCAGTATTTT. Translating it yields CASSPLGATGSPLGADTQYF.

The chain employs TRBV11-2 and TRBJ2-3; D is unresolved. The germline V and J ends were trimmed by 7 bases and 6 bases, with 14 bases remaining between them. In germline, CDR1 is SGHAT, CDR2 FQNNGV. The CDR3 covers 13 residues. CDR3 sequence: CASTPWVGDTQYF. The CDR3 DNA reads TGTGCCAGCACCCCATGGGTGGGGGATACGCAGTATTTT.

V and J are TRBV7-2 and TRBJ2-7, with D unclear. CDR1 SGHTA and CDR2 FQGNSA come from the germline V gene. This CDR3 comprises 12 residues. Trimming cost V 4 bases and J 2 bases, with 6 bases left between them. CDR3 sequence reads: CASSYPPYEQYF. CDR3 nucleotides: TGTGCCAGCAGCTACCCTCCCTACGAGCAGTACTTC.

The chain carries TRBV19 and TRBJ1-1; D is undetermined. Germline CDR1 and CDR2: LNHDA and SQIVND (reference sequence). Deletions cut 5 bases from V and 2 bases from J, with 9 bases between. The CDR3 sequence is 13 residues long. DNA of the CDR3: TGTGCCAGTAGTGGGAGTTTAAACACTGAAGCTTTCTTT. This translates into CASSGSLNTEAFF.

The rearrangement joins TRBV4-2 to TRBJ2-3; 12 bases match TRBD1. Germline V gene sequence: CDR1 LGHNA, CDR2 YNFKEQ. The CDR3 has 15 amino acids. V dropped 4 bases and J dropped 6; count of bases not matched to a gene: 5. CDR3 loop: CASSPGTGGVDTQYF. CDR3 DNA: TGTGCCAGCAGCCCCGGGACAGGGGGCGTGGATACGCAGTATTTT.

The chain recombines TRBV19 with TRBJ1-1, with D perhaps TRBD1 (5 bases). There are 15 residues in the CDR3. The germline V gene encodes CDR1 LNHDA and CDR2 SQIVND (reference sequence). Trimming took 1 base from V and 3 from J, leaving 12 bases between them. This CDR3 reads CASSIVDSGDTEAFF. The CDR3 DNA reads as TGTGCCAGTAGTATAGTCGACAGCGGGGACACTGAAGCTTTCTTT. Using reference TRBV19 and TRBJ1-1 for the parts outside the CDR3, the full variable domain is DGGITQSPKYLFRKEGQNVTLSCEQNLNHDAMYWYRQDPGQGLRLIYYSQIVNDFQKGDIAEGYSVSREKKESFPLTVTSAQKNPTAFYLCASSIVDSGDTEAFFGQGTRLTVV.

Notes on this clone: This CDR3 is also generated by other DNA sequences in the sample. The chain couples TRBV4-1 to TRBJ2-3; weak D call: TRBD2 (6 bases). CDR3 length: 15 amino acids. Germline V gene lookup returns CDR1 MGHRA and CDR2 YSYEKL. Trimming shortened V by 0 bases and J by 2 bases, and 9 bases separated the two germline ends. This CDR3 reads CASSQERDFTDTQYF. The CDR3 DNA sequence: TGCGCCAGCAGCCAAGAGCGGGACTTCACAGATACGCAGTATTTT.

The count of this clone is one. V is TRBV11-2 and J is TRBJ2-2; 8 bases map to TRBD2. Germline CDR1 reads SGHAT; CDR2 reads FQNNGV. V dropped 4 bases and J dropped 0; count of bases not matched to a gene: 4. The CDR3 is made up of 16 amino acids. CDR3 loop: CASSSIAGPNTGELFF. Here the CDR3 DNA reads TGTGCCAGCAGCTCCATAGCGGGGCCGAACACCGGGGAGCTGTTTTTT.

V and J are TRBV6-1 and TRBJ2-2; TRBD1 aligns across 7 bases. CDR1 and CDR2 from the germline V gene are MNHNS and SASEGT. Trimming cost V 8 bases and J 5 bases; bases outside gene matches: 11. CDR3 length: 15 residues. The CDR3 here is CASCTGVVGTGELFF. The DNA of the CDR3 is TGTGCCAGCTGCACAGGGGTGGTGGGAACCGGGGAGCTGTTTTTT.

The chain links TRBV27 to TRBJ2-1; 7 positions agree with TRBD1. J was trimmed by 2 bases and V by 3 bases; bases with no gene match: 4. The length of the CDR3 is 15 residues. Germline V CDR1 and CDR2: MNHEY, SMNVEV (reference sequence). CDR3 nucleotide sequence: TGTGCCAGCAGTTTGGGGGACAGACCCTACAATGAGCAGTTCTTC. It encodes CASSLGDRPYNEQFF.

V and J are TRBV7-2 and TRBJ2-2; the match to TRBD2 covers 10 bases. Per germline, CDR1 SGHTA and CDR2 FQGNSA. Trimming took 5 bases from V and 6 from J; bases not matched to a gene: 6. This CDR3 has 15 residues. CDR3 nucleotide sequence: TGTGCCAGCAGCGTAAGCGGGGGGGTGCCCGGGGAGCTGTTTTTT. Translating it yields CASSVSGGVPGELFF. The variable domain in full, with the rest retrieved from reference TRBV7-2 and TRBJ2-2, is GAGVSQSPSNKVTEKGKDVELRCDPISGHTALYWYRQSLGQGLEFLIYFQGNSAPDKSGLPSDRFSAERTGGSVSTLTIQRTQQEDSAVYLCASSVSGGVPGELFFGEGSRLTVL.

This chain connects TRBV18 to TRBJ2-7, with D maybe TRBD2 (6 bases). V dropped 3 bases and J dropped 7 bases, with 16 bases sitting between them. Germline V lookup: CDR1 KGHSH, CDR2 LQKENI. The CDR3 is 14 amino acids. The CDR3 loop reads CASSPSSRGREQYF. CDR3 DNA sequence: TGTGCCAGCTCACCCTCAAGCCGGGGGAGGGAGCAGTACTTC.

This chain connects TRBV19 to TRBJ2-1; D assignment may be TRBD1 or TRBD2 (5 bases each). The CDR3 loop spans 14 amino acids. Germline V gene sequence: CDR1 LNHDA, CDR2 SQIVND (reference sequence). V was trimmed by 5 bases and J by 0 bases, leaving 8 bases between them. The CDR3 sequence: CASSEGSSYNEQFF. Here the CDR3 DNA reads TGTGCCAGTAGTGAGGGGAGCTCCTACAATGAGCAGTTCTTC.

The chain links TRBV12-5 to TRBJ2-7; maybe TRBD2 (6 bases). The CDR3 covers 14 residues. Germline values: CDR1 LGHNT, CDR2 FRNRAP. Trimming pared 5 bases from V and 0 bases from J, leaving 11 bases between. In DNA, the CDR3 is TGTGCTAGTGGTCCCAGCGGGCGCTCCTACGAGCAGTACTTC. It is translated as CASGPSGRSYEQYF. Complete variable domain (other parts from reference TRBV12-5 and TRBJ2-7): DARVTQTPRHKVTEMGQEVTMRCQPILGHNTVFWYRQTMMQGLELLAYFRNRAPLDDSGMPKDRFSAEMPDATLATLKIQPSEPRDSAVYFCASGPSGRSYEQYFGPGTRLTVT.

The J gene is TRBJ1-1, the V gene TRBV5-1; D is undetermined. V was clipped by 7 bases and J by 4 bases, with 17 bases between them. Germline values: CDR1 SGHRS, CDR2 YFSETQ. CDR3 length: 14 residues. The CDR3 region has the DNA TGCGCCAGCCGGTTATATCATGCGACCACTGAAGCTTTCTTT. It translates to CASRLYHATTEAFF.